One and the same sample provided the 5 T cell receptor beta chains below, sequenced in a study of blood T cell repertoires in COVID-19. Libraries were prepared by immunoSEQ multiplex PCR; TCRdb keeps only in-frame clonotypes and omits some of them. The sample consists of some 380,000 clones, about four fifths of them appearing once. The sequencing sample was made of peripheral blood. The receptors were gathered from a human donor with acute or convalescent COVID-19. The donor label of this sample is uncertain.

This rearrangement joins TRBV3-1 (or the pseudogene TRBV3-2) to TRBJ1-3; 8 bases align to TRBD1. The CDR3 contains 16 residues. The V gene's germline CDR1 is LGHDT and CDR2 YNNKEL (reference sequence). The ends lost 4 bases at V and 0 bases at J; junction bases unmatched: 5. CDR3 in amino acids: CASSLWTGSSGNTIYF. The DNA for the CDR3 is TGTGCCAGCAGCCTATGGACAGGGAGCTCTGGAAACACCATATATTTT.

This clone appeared a single time. The chain has TRBV27 and TRBJ2-7; 7 bases fit TRBD2. CDR3 length: 15 residues. Germline CDR1 and CDR2: MNHEY and SMNVEV (reference sequence). V lost 5 bases and J lost 2; bases outside the gene matches: 9. In DNA form, the CDR3 reads TGTGCCAGCAGTCGAGGGAGGGTCCCCCCCTACGAGCAGTACTTC. As protein: CASSRGRVPPYEQYF.

The chain couples TRBV3-1 (or the pseudogene TRBV3-2) to TRBJ2-7; 7 bases fit TRBD2. Germline CDR1 reads LGHDT; CDR2 reads YNNKEL (reference sequence). CDR3 length: 15 residues. After removal of 4 bases from V and 1 base from J, the junction contained 7 bases not matched to a gene. CDR3 sequence: CASSPGWRGSYEQYF. The CDR3 region has the DNA TGTGCCAGCAGCCCGGGATGGCGGGGGTCCTACGAGCAGTACTTC.

The CDR3 DNA is TGTGCCAGCAGCTTAAACAGTCCCTATAATTCACCCCTCCACTTT. This translates into CASSLNSPYNSPLHF. The J gene is TRBJ1-6, the V gene TRBV11-2, with unresolved D. V was pared by 2 bases and J by 2 bases, with 7 bases between. Germline assignment: CDR1 SGHAT and CDR2 FQNNGV. The CDR3 is made up of 15 amino acids.

The chain carries TRBV5-1 and TRBJ2-2; TRBD1 agrees at 9 bases. The trim removed 4 bases at V and 5 bases at J, leaving 6 bases unmatched. The CDR3 sequence is 15 residues long. The germline gives CDR1 SGHRS, CDR2 YFSETQ. In DNA, the CDR3 is TGCGCCAGCAGCCAGGGACAGGGATTAACCGGGGAGCTGTTTTTT. Translation: CASSQGQGLTGELFF.